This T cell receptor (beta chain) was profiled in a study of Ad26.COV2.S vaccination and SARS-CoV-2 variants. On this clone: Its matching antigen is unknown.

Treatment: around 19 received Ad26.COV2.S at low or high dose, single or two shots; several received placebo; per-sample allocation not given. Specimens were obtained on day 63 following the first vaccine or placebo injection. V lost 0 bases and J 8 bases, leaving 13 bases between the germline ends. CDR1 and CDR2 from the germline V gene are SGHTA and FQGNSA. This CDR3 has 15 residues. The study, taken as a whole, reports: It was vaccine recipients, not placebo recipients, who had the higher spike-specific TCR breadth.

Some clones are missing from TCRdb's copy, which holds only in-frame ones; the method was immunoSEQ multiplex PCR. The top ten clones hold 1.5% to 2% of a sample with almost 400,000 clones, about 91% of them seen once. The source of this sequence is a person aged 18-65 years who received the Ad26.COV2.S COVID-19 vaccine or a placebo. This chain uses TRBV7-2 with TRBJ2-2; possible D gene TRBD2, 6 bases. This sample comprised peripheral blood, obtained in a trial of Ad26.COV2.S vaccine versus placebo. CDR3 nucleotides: TGTGCCAGCAGCTTAGCGTTCGGGAGTTATGGGGAGCTGTTTTTT. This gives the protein CASSLAFGSYGELFF.